The rows below give T cell receptor beta chains drawn from one sample of a study of PD-L1 blockade in urothelial cancer. The protocol was immunoSEQ multiplex PCR, while the TCRdb copy is restricted to in-frame clones and leaves out a portion. This sample yields under 50,000 clones, of which 90% are seen a single time; more than 6.5% belongs to the top ten. Sequencing used PBMCs, obtained around atezolizumab (anti-PD-L1) treatment. The receptor set was obtained from a man aged 65 to 79 with urothelial cancer. Each CDR3 is given with its conserved first and last residue. D genes are given only for firm matches. Part of the rows lack a size; the others show once, few, many or a class for expanded clones.

V gene	D gene	clone size	J gene	CDR3 protein	CDR3 DNA
TRBV7-2	TRBD1	NA	TRBJ2-1	CATGTGNNEQFF	TGTGCGACGGGGACAGGCAACAATGAGCAGTTCTTC
TRBV21-1	NA	NA	TRBJ2-7	CASSKGSGTGVSYEQYF	TGTGCCAGCAGCAAAGGAAGCGGGACAGGGGTCTCCTACGAGCAGTACTTC
TRBV9	TRBD1	NA	TRBJ2-2	CASSVGTGWLGTGELFF	TGTGCCAGCAGCGTCGGGACAGGGTGGTTAGGCACCGGGGAGCTGTTTTTT
TRBV2	NA	NA	TRBJ2-1	CASRSLLTNEQFF	TGTGCCAGCAGATCTCTTCTGACAAACGAGCAGTTCTTC
TRBV6-6	NA	NA	TRBJ2-7	CASTTDSKTYEQYF	TGTGCCAGCACTACGGACTCGAAAACCTACGAGCAGTACTTC
TRBV5-6	NA	few	TRBJ2-1	CASTLDRNNEQFF	TGTGCCAGCACCCTCGACAGGAACAATGAGCAGTTCTTC
TRBV5-1	TRBD2	NA	TRBJ2-2	CASSFLAGADTGELFF	TGCGCCAGCAGCTTTCTAGCGGGAGCGGACACCGGGGAGCTGTTTTTT
TRBV6-5	NA	NA	TRBJ1-3	CASSYDRPSGNTIYF	TGTGCCAGCAGTTACGACAGACCCTCTGGAAACACCATATATTTT
TRBV6-1	TRBD2	few	TRBJ2-5	CASSLAGETQYF	TGTGCCAGCAGCTTAGCGGGAGAGACCCAGTACTTC
TRBV11-2	NA	NA	TRBJ2-2	CASSLLLNTGELFF	TGTGCCAGCAGCCTCCTCTTGAACACCGGGGAGCTGTTTTTT
TRBV18	NA	NA	TRBJ2-7	CASSRPVPGAYEQYF	TGTGCCAGCTCCCGGCCGGTTCCGGGGGCCTACGAGCAGTACTTC
TRBV4-2	NA	NA	TRBJ1-4	CASSQAGQGEKLFF	TGTGCCAGCAGCCAGGCAGGGCAAGGGGAAAAACTGTTTTTT
TRBV5-6	NA	NA	TRBJ1-5	CASSWGGQPQHF	TGTGCCAGCAGCTGGGGGGGTCAGCCCCAGCATTTT
TRBV19	TRBD1	NA	TRBJ1-2	CASSIDRGQNYGYTF	TGTGCCAGCAGTATAGATAGGGGACAGAACTATGGCTACACCTTC
TRBV15	NA	NA	TRBJ2-2	CATSREQGSTGELFF	TGTGCCACCAGCAGAGAACAGGGTAGCACCGGGGAGCTGTTTTTT
TRBV6-6	NA	NA	TRBJ2-2	CASSYTGVTGELFF	TGTGCCAGCAGTTACACCGGGGTCACCGGGGAGCTGTTTTTT
TRBV11-2	TRBD2	few	TRBJ2-7	CASSLTSGRYEQYF	TGTGCCAGCAGCTTAACTAGCGGGAGATACGAGCAGTACTTC
TRBV28	NA	NA	TRBJ2-7	CASNLRGTGGYEQYF	TGTGCCAGCAACCTTCGGGGGACCGGCGGCTACGAGCAGTACTTC
TRBV19	TRBD1	NA	TRBJ2-4	CASSSTGGANIQYF	TGTGCCAGTAGTTCGACAGGGGGCGCAAACATTCAGTACTTC
TRBV28	TRBD1	few	TRBJ1-5	CASSLWRGQGGQPQHF	TGTGCCAGCAGTTTATGGAGAGGACAGGGAGGTCAGCCCCAGCATTTT
TRBV7-6	TRBD1	NA	TRBJ1-5	CASSSPDRDNQPQHF	TGTGCCAGCAGCTCCCCGGACAGGGACAATCAGCCCCAGCATTTT
TRBV10-2	NA	NA	TRBJ1-1	CASTLSGGVGHSEAFF	TGCGCCAGCACCCTCTCCGGCGGGGTTGGTCATTCTGAAGCTTTCTTT
TRBV30	TRBD1	NA	TRBJ2-7	CAWSREDRAYEQYF	TGTGCCTGGAGTAGGGAGGACAGGGCCTACGAGCAGTACTTC
TRBV14	TRBD1	NA	TRBJ1-1	CASGQGSHTEAFF	TGTGCCAGCGGACAGGGGTCTCACACTGAAGCTTTCTTT
TRBV10-3	NA	NA	TRBJ2-3	CAIRGPAGTDTQYF	TGTGCCATCAGGGGGCCAGCCGGAACAGATACGCAGTATTTT
TRBV6-5	NA	NA	TRBJ2-5	CASRRTVRVQETQYF	TGTGCCAGCAGACGAACTGTGCGGGTACAAGAGACCCAGTACTTC
TRBV7-9	TRBD1	NA	TRBJ2-1	CASSSDREQFF	TGTGCCAGCAGCTCGGACAGGGAGCAGTTCTTC